The 2 T cell receptor beta chains reported below all come from one sample, sequenced in a study of blood T cell repertoires in COVID-19 (dated by TCRdb to the early 2020s). The method behind the library was the immunoSEQ multiplex PCR assay. The clones in this table, taken by TCRdb from immuneACCESS, are in-frame only. Not every clone is retained; where verified, under half of the shortfall comes from an unresolved V gene, and the cause of the rest is unknown. For this sample the table gives some 220,000 clones, of which approximately 90% were detected only once. The ten largest clones represent under 4% of the sample. Material: PBMCs or T cells enriched from blood (not recorded which). The origin of the receptors is a woman aged 18 to 35 in a cohort exposed to, infected with or recovered from COVID-19 (not recorded which).

This clone was counted a few times. J is TRBJ2-7 and V is TRBV27; maybe TRBD2 (6 bases). This CDR3 is built from 14 residues. CDR1 is MNHEY and CDR2 is SMNVEV in the germline V gene (reference sequence). V lost 3 bases and J 0 bases, leaving 9 bases between the germline ends. CDR3 protein: CASSFAGSSYEQYF. The CDR3 DNA follows: TGTGCCAGCAGTTTTGCGGGGAGCTCCTACGAGCAGTACTTC.

The chain carries TRBV3-1 (or the pseudogene TRBV3-2) and TRBJ1-1; D perhaps matches TRBD1 (6 bases). V lost 2 bases, J lost 4 bases, and 11 bases lay in between. The V gene's germline CDR1 is LGHDT and CDR2 YNNKEL (reference sequence). The CDR3 spans 14 residues. The DNA of the CDR3 is TGTGCCAGCAGCCAAAGGGGGTGGGGCACTGAAGCTTTCTTT. The encoded protein is CASSQRGWGTEAFF.